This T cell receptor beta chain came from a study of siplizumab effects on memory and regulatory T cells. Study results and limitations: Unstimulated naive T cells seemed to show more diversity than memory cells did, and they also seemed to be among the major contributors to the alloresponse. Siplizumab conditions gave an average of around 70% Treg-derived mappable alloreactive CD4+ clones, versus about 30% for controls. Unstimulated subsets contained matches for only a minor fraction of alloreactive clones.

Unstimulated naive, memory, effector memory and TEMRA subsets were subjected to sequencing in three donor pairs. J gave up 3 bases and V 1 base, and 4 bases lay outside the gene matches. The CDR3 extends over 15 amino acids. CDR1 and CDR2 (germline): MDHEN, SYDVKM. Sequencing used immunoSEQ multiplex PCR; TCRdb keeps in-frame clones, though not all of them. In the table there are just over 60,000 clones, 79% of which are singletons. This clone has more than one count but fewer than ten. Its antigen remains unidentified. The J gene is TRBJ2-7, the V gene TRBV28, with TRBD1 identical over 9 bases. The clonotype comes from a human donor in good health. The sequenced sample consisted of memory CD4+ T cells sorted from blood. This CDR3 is CASSLSGTGLYEQYF. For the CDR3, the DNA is TGTGCCAGCAGTTTATCCGGGACAGGGCTCTACGAGCAGTACTTC. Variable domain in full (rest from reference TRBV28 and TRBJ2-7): DVKVTQSSRYLVKRTGEKVFLECVQDMDHENMFWYRQDPGLGLRLIYFSYDVKMKEKGDIPEGYSVSREKKERFSLILESASTNQTSMYLCASSLSGTGLYEQYFGPGTRLTVT.